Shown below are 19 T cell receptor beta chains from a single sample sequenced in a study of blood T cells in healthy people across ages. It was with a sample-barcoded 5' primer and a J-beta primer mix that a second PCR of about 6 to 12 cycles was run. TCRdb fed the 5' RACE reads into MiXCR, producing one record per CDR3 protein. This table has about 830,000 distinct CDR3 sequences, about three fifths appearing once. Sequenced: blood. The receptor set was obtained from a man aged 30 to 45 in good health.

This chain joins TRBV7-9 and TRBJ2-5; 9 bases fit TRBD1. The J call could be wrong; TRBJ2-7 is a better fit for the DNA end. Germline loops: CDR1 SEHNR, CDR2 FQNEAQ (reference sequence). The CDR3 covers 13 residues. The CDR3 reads CASRRGQGSEQYF. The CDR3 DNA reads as TGTGCCAGCAGACGTGGACAGGGGTCCGAGCAGTACTTC.

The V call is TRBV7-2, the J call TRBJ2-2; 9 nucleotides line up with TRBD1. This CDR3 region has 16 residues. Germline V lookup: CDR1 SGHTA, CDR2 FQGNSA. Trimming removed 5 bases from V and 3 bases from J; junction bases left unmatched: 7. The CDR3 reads CASSLGDRAHTGELFF. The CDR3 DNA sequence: TGTGCCAGCAGCCTAGGGGACAGGGCCCACACCGGGGAGCTGTTTTTT.

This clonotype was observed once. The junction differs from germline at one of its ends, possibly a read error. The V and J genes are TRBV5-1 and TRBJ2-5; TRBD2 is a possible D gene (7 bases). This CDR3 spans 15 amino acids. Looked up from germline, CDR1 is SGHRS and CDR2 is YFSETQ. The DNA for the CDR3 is TGCACCAGCAGCTCCGGCGGGGGCAGCCAAGAGACCCAGTACTTC. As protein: CTSSSGGGSQETQYF.

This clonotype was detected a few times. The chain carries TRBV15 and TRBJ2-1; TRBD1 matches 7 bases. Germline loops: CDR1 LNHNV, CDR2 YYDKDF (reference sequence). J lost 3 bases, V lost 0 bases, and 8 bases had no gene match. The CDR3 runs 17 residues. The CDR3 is CATSRDHGTELYNEQFF. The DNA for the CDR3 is TGTGCCACCAGCAGAGATCATGGGACAGAACTCTACAATGAGCAGTTCTTC.

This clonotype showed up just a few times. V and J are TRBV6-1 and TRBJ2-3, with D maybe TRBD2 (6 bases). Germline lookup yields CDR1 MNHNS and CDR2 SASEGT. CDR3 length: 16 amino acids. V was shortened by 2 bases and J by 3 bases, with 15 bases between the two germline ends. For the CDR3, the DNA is TGTGCCAGCAGTGAACTTGGGTTAGCGGCAACAGATACGCAGTATTTT. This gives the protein CASSELGLAATDTQYF.

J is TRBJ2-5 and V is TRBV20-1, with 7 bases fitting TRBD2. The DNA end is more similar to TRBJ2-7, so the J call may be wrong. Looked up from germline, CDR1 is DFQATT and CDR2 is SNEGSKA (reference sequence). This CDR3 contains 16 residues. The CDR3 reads CSARSGTFTTNYEQYF. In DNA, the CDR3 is TGCAGTGCTAGAAGCGGGACCTTCACTACAAACTACGAGCAGTACTTC.

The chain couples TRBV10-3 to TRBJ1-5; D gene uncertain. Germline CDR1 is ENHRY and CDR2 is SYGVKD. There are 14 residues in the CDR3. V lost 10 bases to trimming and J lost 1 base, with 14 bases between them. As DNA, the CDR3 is TGTGCCACCACGCCTTCCGAAAGCAATCAGCCCCAGCATTTT. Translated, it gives CATTPSESNQPQHF.

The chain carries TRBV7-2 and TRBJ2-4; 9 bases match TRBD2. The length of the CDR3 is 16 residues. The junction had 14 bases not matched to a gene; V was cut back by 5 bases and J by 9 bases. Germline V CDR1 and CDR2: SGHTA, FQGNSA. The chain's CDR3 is CASSKPIAGEEGIQYF. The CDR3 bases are TGTGCCAGCAGCAAACCAATAGCGGGAGAGGAGGGCATTCAGTACTTC. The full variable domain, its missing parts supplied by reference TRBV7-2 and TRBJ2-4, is GAGVSQSPSNKVTEKGKDVELRCDPISGHTALYWYRQSLGQGLEFLIYFQGNSAPDKSGLPSDRFSAERTGGSVSTLTIQRTQQEDSAVYLCASSKPIAGEEGIQYFGAGTRLSVL.

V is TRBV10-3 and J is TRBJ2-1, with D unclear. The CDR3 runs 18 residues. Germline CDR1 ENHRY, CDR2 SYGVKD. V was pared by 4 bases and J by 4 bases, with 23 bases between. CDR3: CAISGEFNQVQLYNEQFF. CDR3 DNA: TGTGCCATCAGTGGCGAATTCAACCAGGTTCAGTTATACAATGAGCAGTTCTTC.

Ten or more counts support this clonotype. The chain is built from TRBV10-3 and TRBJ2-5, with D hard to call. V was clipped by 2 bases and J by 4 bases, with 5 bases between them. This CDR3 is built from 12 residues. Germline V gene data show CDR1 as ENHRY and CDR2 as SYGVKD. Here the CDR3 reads CAISESRETQYF. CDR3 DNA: TGTGCCATCAGTGAGAGCAGAGAGACCCAGTACTTC.

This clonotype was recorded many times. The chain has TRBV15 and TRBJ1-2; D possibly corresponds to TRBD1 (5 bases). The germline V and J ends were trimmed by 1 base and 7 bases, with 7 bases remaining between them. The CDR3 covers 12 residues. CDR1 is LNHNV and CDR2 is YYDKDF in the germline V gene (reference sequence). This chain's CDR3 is CATSRAGGGYTF. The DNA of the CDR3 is TGTGCCACCAGCAGAGCCGGGGGTGGCTACACCTTC. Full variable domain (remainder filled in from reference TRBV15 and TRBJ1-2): DAMVIQNPRYQVTQFGKPVTLSCSQTLNHNVMYWYQQKSSQAPKLLFHYYDKDFNNEADTPDNFQSRRPNTSFCFLDIRSPGLGDTAMYLCATSRAGGGYTFGSGTRLTVV.

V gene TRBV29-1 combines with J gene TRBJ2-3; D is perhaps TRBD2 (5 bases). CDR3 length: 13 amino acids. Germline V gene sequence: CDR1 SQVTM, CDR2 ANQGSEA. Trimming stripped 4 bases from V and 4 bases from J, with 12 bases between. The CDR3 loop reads CSVVRGSADTQYF. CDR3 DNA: TGCAGCGTTGTCCGAGGGAGTGCAGATACGCAGTATTTT.

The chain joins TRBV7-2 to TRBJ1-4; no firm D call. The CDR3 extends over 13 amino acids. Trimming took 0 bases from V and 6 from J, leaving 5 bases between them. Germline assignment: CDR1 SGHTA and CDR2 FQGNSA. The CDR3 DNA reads TGTGCCAGCAGCTTAGCCCTATATGAAAAACTGTTTTTT. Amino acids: CASSLALYEKLFF.

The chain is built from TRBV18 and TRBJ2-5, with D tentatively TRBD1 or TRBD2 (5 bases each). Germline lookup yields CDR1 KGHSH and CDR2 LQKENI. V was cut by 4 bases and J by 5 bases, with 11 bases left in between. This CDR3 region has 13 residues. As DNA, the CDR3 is TGTGCCAGCTCACGAGGGGCGTGGGAGACCCAGTACTTC. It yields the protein CASSRGAWETQYF.

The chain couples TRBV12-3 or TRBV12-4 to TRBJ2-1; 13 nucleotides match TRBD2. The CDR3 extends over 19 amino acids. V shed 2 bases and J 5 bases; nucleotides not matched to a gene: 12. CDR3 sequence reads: CASSLKGLAGSGRNNEQFF. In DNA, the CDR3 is TGTGCCAGCAGTTTAAAGGGACTAGCGGGATCAGGGAGGAACAATGAGCAGTTCTTC.

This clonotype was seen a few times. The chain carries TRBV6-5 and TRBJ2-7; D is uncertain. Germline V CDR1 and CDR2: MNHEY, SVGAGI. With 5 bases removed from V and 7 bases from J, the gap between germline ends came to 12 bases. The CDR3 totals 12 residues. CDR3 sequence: CASSNYPNEQYF. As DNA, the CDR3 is TGTGCCAGCAGTAACTACCCTAATGAGCAGTACTTC.

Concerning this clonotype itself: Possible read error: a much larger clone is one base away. CDR3 residues: CAIGYEQYF. Written as DNA, the CDR3 is TGTGCCATCGGCTACGAGCAGTACTTC. The V and J genes are TRBV10-3 and TRBJ2-7; D unresolved. The germline gives CDR1 ENHRY, CDR2 SYGVKD. Between the trimmed V and J ends, which lost 8 bases and 3 bases, there was a span of 2 bases. The length of the CDR3 is 9 residues.

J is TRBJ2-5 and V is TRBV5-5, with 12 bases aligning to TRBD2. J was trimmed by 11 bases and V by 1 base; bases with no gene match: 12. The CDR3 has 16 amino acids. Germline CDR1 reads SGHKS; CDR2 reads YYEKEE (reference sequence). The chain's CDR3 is CASSLTLAGGGRKQYF. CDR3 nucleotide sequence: TGTGCCAGCAGCTTGACGCTAGCGGGGGGGGGAAGGAAGCAGTACTTC.

The CDR3 DNA follows: TGCGCCAGCAGCCAAGAACCCACGGACAGGTTCTATGGCTACACCTTC. The encoded protein is CASSQEPTDRFYGYTF. The chain is built from TRBV4-3 and TRBJ1-2; 7 bases align to TRBD1. Germline-derived CDR1 and CDR2 are LGHNA and YSLEER. V shed 0 bases and J 4 bases; nucleotides not matched to a gene: 8. The CDR3 has 16 amino acids.